Listed here are 26 T cell receptor beta chains from one sample, sequenced in a study of Tregs in tolerant kidney transplant recipients. The table came from immunoSEQ multiplex PCR; TCRdb's copy has only in-frame clones and leaves some out. The data hold more than 60,000 clones, with around 85% observed a single time. Here the sequenced sample was Tregs from blood, taken before the transplant. These receptors all come from a human donor who received a combined kidney and bone marrow transplant.

The chain recombines TRBV7-2 with TRBJ2-7; unclear D gene. V was pared by 5 bases and J by 4 bases, with 9 bases between. Germline lookup yields CDR1 SGHTA and CDR2 FQGNSA. This CDR3 has 12 amino acids. CDR3 DNA sequence: TGTGCCAGCAGCGACGCATGGTACGAGCAGTACTTC. Its protein product is CASSDAWYEQYF.

This sequence joins TRBV7-7 and TRBJ2-5; 9 bases map to TRBD2. Germline-derived CDR1 and CDR2 are SSHAT and FNYEAQ (reference sequence). This CDR3 has 14 amino acids. The ends lost 5 bases at V and 7 bases at J; junction bases unmatched: 8. The CDR3 here is CASSLTSGWGTQYF. The CDR3 DNA follows: TGTGCCAGCAGCCTGACTAGCGGTTGGGGGACCCAGTACTTC.

The chain combines TRBV5-1 with TRBJ1-6; D ambiguous. V lost 0 bases, J lost 10 bases, and 8 bases lay in between. This CDR3 spans 13 amino acids. Germline CDR1 SGHRS, CDR2 YFSETQ. The DNA of the CDR3 is TGCGCCAGCAGCTTGGCAGGCTTATCACCCCTCCACTTT. Its translation: CASSLAGLSPLHF.

This chain links TRBV5-8 with TRBJ2-7; D remains unclear. CDR1 is SGHTS and CDR2 is YDEGEE in the germline V gene. The V and J ends lost 4 bases and 1 base respectively, with 12 bases between them. The CDR3 loop spans 14 amino acids. In DNA form, the CDR3 reads TGTGCCAGCAGCCCCCCCTTCGCATCCTACGAGCAGTACTTC. Translated, it gives CASSPPFASYEQYF.

This clone appeared a few times. The genes are TRBV6-1 and TRBJ1-2; 12 bases map to TRBD1. The germline V gene has CDR1 MNHNS and CDR2 SASEGT. The CDR3 length is 14 residues. Trimming at V came to 6 bases and at J to 8 bases, leaving 7 bases not matched to a gene. CDR3 protein: CASRSRDRGLGYTF. CDR3 sequence (DNA): TGTGCCAGCAGGAGCCGGGACAGGGGGCTCGGCTACACCTTC.

The V call is TRBV2, the J call TRBJ2-5, with D hard to call. This CDR3 contains 11 residues. V lost 7 bases and J lost 2, with 5 bases in between. Germline-derived CDR1 and CDR2 are SNHLY and FYNNEI. CDR3 protein: CASKWQETQYF. CDR3 bases: TGTGCCAGCAAATGGCAAGAGACCCAGTACTTC.

V and J are TRBV5-4 and TRBJ2-2, with D perhaps TRBD2 (6 bases). There are 17 residues in the CDR3. Germline CDR1 reads SGHNT; CDR2 reads YYREEE (reference sequence). V was cut by 4 bases and J by 1 base, with 17 bases left in between. CDR3 sequence: CASSLLRGIRNTGELFF. Here the CDR3 DNA reads TGTGCCAGCAGCCTACTCCGGGGGATCCGGAACACCGGGGAGCTGTTTTTT.

The chain joins TRBV4-1 to TRBJ2-7; D not certain. The V gene lost 5 bases and the J gene lost 2 bases, with 10 bases spanning the gap. CDR3 length: 13 amino acids. Germline CDR1 is MGHRA and CDR2 is YSYEKL. The CDR3 here is CASSYGPAYEQYF. The CDR3 nucleotides read TGCGCCAGCAGCTATGGACCCGCCTACGAGCAGTACTTC.

This clone was picked up one time. The chain carries TRBV5-1 and TRBJ2-7, with unresolved D. Trimming removed 0 bases from V and 2 bases from J, with 15 bases in between. The CDR3 contains 16 residues. CDR1 and CDR2 (germline): SGHRS, YFSETQ. The chain's CDR3 is CASSLAPGAVPYEQYF. For the CDR3, the DNA is TGCGCCAGCAGCTTGGCTCCGGGCGCCGTCCCCTACGAGCAGTACTTC.

This sequence joins TRBV29-1 and TRBJ2-4; unclear D gene. The CDR3 totals 11 residues. Trimming removed 2 bases at V and 4 bases at J, with 3 bases between. Germline V gene lookup returns CDR1 SQVTM and CDR2 ANQGSEA. Here the CDR3 DNA reads TGCAGCGTTGAACAGAAAAACATTCAGTACTTC. Its translation is CSVEQKNIQYF. Together with reference TRBV29-1 and TRBJ2-4, the CDR3 gives the full variable domain: SAVISQKPSRDICQRGTSLTIQCQVDSQVTMMFWYRQQPGQSLTLIATANQGSEATYESGFVIDKFPISRPNLTFSTLTVSNMSPEDSSIYLCSVEQKNIQYFGAGTRLSVL.

This chain joins TRBV7-2 and TRBJ1-1; D unresolved. In germline, CDR1 is SGHTA, CDR2 FQGNSA. This CDR3 contains 14 residues. The germline V and J ends were trimmed by 5 bases and 1 base, with 11 bases remaining between them. The CDR3 nucleotides read TGTGCCAGCAGCGCCTCGACAAGGAACACTGAAGCTTTCTTT. Translated, it gives CASSASTRNTEAFF.

The rearrangement joins TRBV15 to TRBJ1-5, with a possible D match to TRBD1 (6 bases). The length of the CDR3 is 16 residues. Germline V gene lookup returns CDR1 LNHNV and CDR2 YYDKDF (reference sequence). V gave up 5 bases and J gave up 1 base, with 15 bases separating them. The CDR3 region has the DNA TGTGCCACCAGCCCGTCGGGGGGGCGAAGCAATCAGCCCCAGCATTTT. This gives the protein CATSPSGGRSNQPQHF. Together with reference TRBV15 and TRBJ1-5, the CDR3 gives the full variable domain: DAMVIQNPRYQVTQFGKPVTLSCSQTLNHNVMYWYQQKSSQAPKLLFHYYDKDFNNEADTPDNFQSRRPNTSFCFLDIRSPGLGDTAMYLCATSPSGGRSNQPQHFGDGTRLSIL.

Regarding this clone: This same CDR3 is encoded by further DNA sequences in the sample. J is TRBJ1-1 and V is TRBV5-1; maybe TRBD1 (5 bases). V was clipped by 3 bases and J by 5 bases, with 14 bases between them. CDR3 size: 14 residues. Germline lookup yields CDR1 SGHRS and CDR2 YFSETQ. The CDR3 loop reads CASSSGTGGTEAFF. The CDR3 DNA follows: TGCGCCAGCAGCTCCGGGACCGGTGGGACTGAAGCTTTCTTT. The variable domain in full, with the rest retrieved from reference TRBV5-1 and TRBJ1-1, is KAGVTQTPRYLIKTRGQQVTLSCSPISGHRSVSWYQQTPGQGLQFLFEYFSETQRNKGNFPGRFSGRQFSNSRSEMNVSTLELGDSALYLCASSSGTGGTEAFFGQGTRLTVV.

The chain recombines TRBV6-5 with TRBJ1-2, with 7 nucleotides matching TRBD1. CDR1 is MNHEY and CDR2 is SVGAGI in the germline V gene. This CDR3 is 12 amino acids long. V lost 6 bases, J lost 7 bases, and 5 bases stayed unmatched. CDR3 in DNA: TGTGCCAGCAGCGACAGGGCCTCTGGCTACACCTTC. Translating gives CASSDRASGYTF.

The chain employs TRBV10-3 and TRBJ2-7; TRBD1 matches 7 bases. In germline, CDR1 is ENHRY, CDR2 SYGVKD. The CDR3 has 15 residues. V lost 4 bases, J lost 3 bases, and 9 bases stayed unmatched. DNA of the CDR3: TGTGCCATCAGTGTCCAGACAGGGTTTGGCTACGAGCAGTACTTC. It specifies CAISVQTGFGYEQYF.

This clone showed up just a few times. The chain has TRBV6-1 and TRBJ2-7, with 8 bases aligning to TRBD1. Germline V gene lookup returns CDR1 MNHNS and CDR2 SASEGT. V shed 6 bases, J shed 4 bases, and the junction held 11 bases outside the gene matches. The CDR3 is 15 residues long. CDR3 nucleotides: TGTGCCAGCAGCCTCCAGGCAGGGGGCGGGTACGAGCAGTACTTC. Translation gives CASSLQAGGGYEQYF.

The V and J genes are TRBV2 and TRBJ1-2; D is ambiguous. Germline-derived CDR1 and CDR2 are SNHLY and FYNNEI. The V end lost 1 base, the J end lost 3 bases, and 12 bases lay between the germline ends. The CDR3 length is 15 residues. The chain's CDR3 is CASSEEQLEYYGYTF. In DNA form, the CDR3 reads TGTGCCAGCAGTGAAGAACAGTTAGAGTACTATGGCTACACCTTC. Supplemented by reference TRBV2 and TRBJ1-2, the full variable domain reads EPEVTQTPSHQVTQMGQEVILRCVPISNHLYFYWYRQILGQKVEFLVSFYNNEISEKSEIFDDQFSVERPDGSNFTLKIRSTKLEDSAMYFCASSEEQLEYYGYTFGSGTRLTVV.

In the case of this clone: Other DNA sequences in the sample encode the same CDR3. The chain recombines TRBV10-3 with TRBJ1-2; TRBD1 might be the D (6 bases). CDR3 length equals 13 residues. Per the germline V gene, CDR1 is ENHRY and CDR2 is SYGVKD. V lost 5 bases and J 4 bases, leaving 11 bases between the germline ends. The DNA of the CDR3 is TGTGCCATCAGTCCGGGACAAGGCTATGGCTACACCTTC. This codes for CAISPGQGYGYTF.

The chain couples TRBV19 to TRBJ2-3; possibly TRBD1 or TRBD2 for D (5 bases each). The CDR3 loop spans 16 amino acids. Germline V lookup: CDR1 LNHDA, CDR2 SQIVND (reference sequence). V lost 2 bases and J lost 2, with 14 bases in between. For the CDR3, the DNA is TGTGCCAGTAGTATAAGGTCAGGGAGTTACACAGATACGCAGTATTTT. Translation: CASSIRSGSYTDTQYF.

This rearrangement joins TRBV29-1 to TRBJ1-1; TRBD1 might be the D (6 bases). Trimming cost V 6 bases and J 1 base, with 15 bases left between them. CDR1 and CDR2 (germline): SQVTM, ANQGSEA. The CDR3 is 14 amino acids. In DNA form, the CDR3 reads TGCAGCGTCCGCACCCAGGGGCAGAACACTGAAGCTTTCTTT. This sequence encodes CSVRTQGQNTEAFF.

The chain carries TRBV2 and TRBJ2-1; 7 nucleotides align to TRBD1. Germline V CDR1 and CDR2: SNHLY, FYNNEI. The CDR3 covers 15 residues. V was clipped by 6 bases and J by 4 bases; unmatched bases: 9. CDR3 sequence: CASREPGTAYNEQFF. The CDR3 DNA reads as TGTGCCAGCAGGGAACCCGGGACAGCTTACAATGAGCAGTTCTTC.

V is TRBV7-6 and J is TRBJ1-5, with TRBD1 as a possible D gene (6 bases). The CDR3 length is 13 residues. Germline-derived CDR1 and CDR2 are SGHVS and FNYEAQ. Trimming shortened V by 4 bases and J by 5 bases, and 9 bases separated the two germline ends. The CDR3 nucleotides read TGTGCCAGCAGCTCAAACAGGGATCAGCCCCAGCATTTT. Translated: CASSSNRDQPQHF.

Concerning this clone itself: Other DNA sequences in this specimen translate into the identical CDR3. The chain recombines TRBV4-2 with TRBJ1-4; D is unclear. From germline, CDR1 is LGHNA and CDR2 YNFKEQ. Trimming removed 1 base from V and 7 bases from J, with 16 bases in between. This CDR3 contains 16 residues. Here the CDR3 reads CASSQGDAHRGEKLFF. The CDR3 nucleotides read TGTGCCAGCAGCCAAGGGGATGCGCACCGGGGTGAAAAACTGTTTTTT.

This clone has more than one count but fewer than ten. The chain links TRBV11-3 to TRBJ2-1; 7 positions match TRBD1. V shed 5 bases, J shed 3 bases, and the junction held 4 bases outside the gene matches. Germline CDR1 reads SGHNT; CDR2 reads YENEEA. CDR3 size: 14 residues. CDR3 region: CASSPGGFYNEQFF. The CDR3 coding sequence is TGTGCCAGCAGCCCAGGGGGATTCTACAATGAGCAGTTCTTC.

The rearrangement joins TRBV19 to TRBJ1-5, with D possibly TRBD1 on 6 matching bases. Trimming took 6 bases from V and 7 from J, leaving 16 bases between them. From germline, CDR1 is LNHDA and CDR2 SQIVND (reference sequence). The CDR3 totals 14 residues. This chain's CDR3 is CASSLGGLWQPQHF. For the CDR3, the DNA is TGTGCCAGTAGCCTCGGGGGGCTTTGGCAGCCCCAGCATTTT.

In its sample, this clone was seen once. This rearrangement joins TRBV10-3 to TRBJ2-7; D ambiguous. V was pared by 4 bases and J by 2 bases, with 12 bases between. CDR1 and CDR2 from the germline V gene are ENHRY and SYGVKD. This CDR3 is 14 amino acids long. In nucleotides, the CDR3 is TGTGCCATCAGTGGTGGGCCTATCACCTACGAGCAGTACTTC. Its protein is CAISGGPITYEQYF.